This passage covers 8 T cell receptor beta chains from one sample sequenced in a study of Graves' ophthalmopathy and Graves' hyperthyroidism. The TCR beta CDR3 regions underwent amplification from RNA transcripts. RT-PCR was first run with HTBI primers, then multiplex PCR in a second round. TCRdb reprocessed the multiplex PCR reads via MiXCR and lists one record per CDR3 protein. Counted here are about 1.1 million distinct CDR3 sequences, about two fifths occurring once; the ten biggest clones make up approximately 12%. Sample: peripheral blood or thyroid tissue (not recorded which). Receptor source: an adult man with Graves' hyperthyroidism.

The gene calls are TRBV10-3 and TRBJ1-5; a possible D gene is TRBD1 (5 bases). The CDR3 consists of 15 residues. V lost 6 bases and J lost 6, with 18 bases in between. Germline assignment: CDR1 ENHRY and CDR2 SYGVKD. The CDR3 region has the DNA TGTGCCATCAGCGGGACGCCTGGGGGTTTTCAGCCCCAGCATTTT. It encodes CAISGTPGGFQPQHF.

With respect to this clonotype: A single base separates this from a much larger clone, so it may be a read error. The chain employs TRBV11-2 and TRBJ2-7, with no clear D. CDR3 length: 15 residues. The germline V gene encodes CDR1 SGHAT and CDR2 FQNNGV. V lost 2 bases, J lost 3 bases, and 14 bases lay in between. This CDR3 reads CASSLTATDLYEQYF. DNA for the CDR3: TGTGCCAGCAGCTTAACAGCGACGGACCTCTACGAGCAGTACTTC. Filled out from reference TRBV11-2 and TRBJ2-7, the complete variable domain reads EAGVAQSPRYKIIEKRQSVAFWCNPISGHATLYWYQQILGQGPKLLIQFQNNGVVDDSQLPKDRFSAERLKGVDSTLKIQPAKLEDSAVYLCASSLTATDLYEQYFGPGTRLTVT.

Of note for this clonotype: A much bigger clone sits one base away, suggesting this may be a read error. The V gene is TRBV7-6, the J gene TRBJ2-7; a possible D gene is TRBD1 (5 bases). The CDR3 spans 14 residues. Germline V lookup: CDR1 SGHVS, CDR2 FNYEAQ. The CDR3 nucleotides are TGTGCCAGCAGCATGGGGCCTGGATCCTGCGAGCAGTACTTC. This encodes CASSMGPGSCEQYF. The complete variable domain, with remaining parts taken from reference TRBV7-6 and TRBJ2-7, reads GAGVSQSPRYKVTKRGQDVALRCDPISGHVSLYWYRQALGQGPEFLTYFNYEAQQDKSGLPNDRFSAERPEGSISTLTIQRTEQRDSAMYRCASSMGPGSCEQYFGPGTRLTVT.

Ten or more counts support this clonotype. V is TRBV4-2 and J is TRBJ1-5, with D perhaps matching TRBD1 (5 bases). CDR1 LGHNA and CDR2 YNFKEQ come from the germline V gene. The CDR3 extends over 14 amino acids. V dropped 0 bases and J dropped 7 bases, with 10 bases sitting between them. Here the CDR3 reads CASSQDRAGQPQHF. The CDR3 nucleotides are TGTGCCAGCAGCCAAGACAGGGCAGGGCAGCCCCAGCATTTT.

The chain employs TRBV19 and TRBJ1-1, with TRBD1 matching over 7 bases. Germline V CDR1 and CDR2: LNHDA, SQIVND (reference sequence). This CDR3 is 15 amino acids long. The V gene end was trimmed by 1 base and the J gene end by 5 bases; junction bases not matched to a gene: 7. For the CDR3, the DNA is TGTGCCAGTAGTATAGGGGCCAGGGGGATGACTGAAGCTTTCTTT. Amino acids: CASSIGARGMTEAFF.

The chain employs TRBV12-3 or TRBV12-4 and TRBJ2-2; 15 bases are a match to TRBD2. CDR3 length: 16 amino acids. Unmatched junction bases numbered 4, after V lost 5 bases and J lost 6 bases. CDR3 DNA: TGTGCCAGCAGTCACGGACTAGCGGGAGGGGCCGGGGAGCTGTTTTTT. It encodes CASSHGLAGGAGELFF.

This clonotype came up many times. CDR3 in DNA: TGTGCCAGCAGCCGGACGGGCGTCAATGAAAAACTGTTTTTT. Its translation: CASSRTGVNEKLFF. The chain has TRBV7-8 and TRBJ1-4, with no clear D. The germline CDR1 and CDR2 sequences are SGHVS and FQNEAQ. The V end was cut by 5 bases, the J end by 5 bases, with 12 bases between. The CDR3 totals 14 residues.

This clonotype was seen many times. The chain joins TRBV20-1 to TRBJ2-7; possible D gene TRBD1, 6 bases. This CDR3 is built from 14 residues. Germline values: CDR1 DFQATT, CDR2 SNEGSKA (reference sequence). Trimming removed 0 bases from V and 1 base from J, with 10 bases in between. CDR3 DNA sequence: TGCAGTGCTAGAGACATGGGGGCATCCTACGAGCAGTACTTC. It is translated as CSARDMGASYEQYF.